The next 2 T cell receptor beta chains were all read from a single sample in a study of CXCR3-negative and CXCR3-positive naive CD8 T cells. Broader study findings: CXCR3-expressing naive cells carried TRB CDR3s more hydrophobic than those of CXCR3-negative naive cells.

Antigens for these TCRs are unknown. Carrying UMI labels, the TRB cDNA libraries were prepared through 5' RACE. TCRdb re-called the 5' RACE reads and shows each CDR3 protein once, DNA omitted. The table counts around 140,000 distinct CDR3 sequences; roughly 0.39% lies in the top ten. Sequencing was done on a sample of naive CXCR3+ CD8+ T cells from blood. Subset meaning: CD45RO-CCR7+CD27+CD95- naive CD8+ T cells expressing CXCR3 (TNR3+). The receptors were sampled from a human donor in good health. Some clones in this sample may be carry-over from other donors' samples.

The chain has TRBV12-3 or TRBV12-4 and TRBJ2-1; TCRdb reports TRBD2, a call that lacks DNA to check it against. The CDR3 is 12 amino acids. CDR3 loop: CASSSGGGEQFF.

The rearrangement uses TRBV12-3 or TRBV12-4 and TRBJ2-7; TCRdb's D gene call, TRBD1, goes unchecked for lack of DNA. CDR3 length: 16 residues. The CDR3 reads CASSITGTESSYEQYF.